Shown below are 29 T cell receptor beta chains from a single sample sequenced in a study of CD8+CD57+ T cells in acquired aplastic anemia. It was genomic DNA that served as the template for profiling TCR beta VDJ and CDR3. MiXCR was run by TCRdb on the reads, yielding one entry per CDR3 protein. The sample has some 120,000 distinct CDR3 sequences, about 46% seen once. The sequencing input was sorted CD4+, CD8+, or CD8+CD57+ T cells (not recorded which) from PBMCs. The receptors here all came from a human donor in good health, serving as a control.

This clonotype was counted only a few times. The gene calls are TRBV6-5 and TRBJ1-1; a weak D match, TRBD1 (5 bases). CDR3 length: 15 amino acids. The germline V gene encodes CDR1 MNHEY and CDR2 SVGAGI. Trimming stripped 6 bases from V and 3 bases from J, with 17 bases between. CDR3 region: CASSRDPGGYTEAFF. DNA of the CDR3: TGTGCCAGCAGCCGAGACCCCGGGGGATACACTGAAGCTTTCTTT.

This clonotype has at least ten counts. The rearrangement links TRBV12-3 or TRBV12-4 to TRBJ2-7; weak D call: TRBD2 (6 bases). Trimming pared 6 bases from V and 2 bases from J, leaving 14 bases between. This CDR3 region has 14 residues. The CDR3 region has the DNA TGTGCCAGCAGCCCCGGGACTGGTCCCTACGAGCAGTACTTC. Translating gives CASSPGTGPYEQYF.

This clonotype was recorded at least ten times. The V and J genes are TRBV7-9 and TRBJ1-4, with TRBD1 identical over 9 bases. The CDR3 spans 14 residues. V shed 6 bases, J shed 7 bases, and the junction held 6 bases outside the gene matches. Germline V lookup: CDR1 SEHNR, CDR2 FQNEAQ (reference sequence). DNA of the CDR3: TGTGCCAGCAGTCCCGGGACAGGGCGTGAAAAACTGTTTTTT. Translation gives CASSPGTGREKLFF.

The chain combines TRBV11-2 with TRBJ2-1, with 12 bases that match TRBD2. The CDR3 length is 17 residues. Losses at the gene ends were 5 bases for V and 5 bases for J; bases not matched to a gene: 10. Germline-derived CDR1 and CDR2 are SGHAT and FQNNGV. CDR3 loop: CASSRTSGAVLNNEQFF. In DNA form, the CDR3 reads TGTGCCAGCAGCAGGACTAGCGGGGCTGTTCTCAACAATGAGCAGTTCTTC.

V usage is TRBV10-3 and J usage is TRBJ1-5; 8 bases are shared with TRBD1. From germline, CDR1 is ENHRY and CDR2 SYGVKD. With 4 bases clipped from V and 4 bases from J, the junction kept 0 bases outside the gene matches. This CDR3 is built from 13 residues. The CDR3 is CAISGTGNQPQHF. The CDR3 region has the DNA TGTGCCATCAGTGGGACAGGGAATCAGCCCCAGCATTTT.

This clonotype was picked up a small number of times. Germline is not matched at one junction end, which may reflect a read error. The chain couples TRBV29-1 to TRBJ2-2; D is unclear. Germline CDR1 reads SQVTM; CDR2 reads ANQGSEA. The CDR3 extends over 12 amino acids. The CDR3 sequence is CSVGLSAGELFF. The CDR3 DNA reads TGCAGCGTTGGGTTATCGGCCGGAGAGCTGTTTTTT.

This clonotype occurred many times. This chain connects TRBV4-3 to TRBJ2-7; TRBD2 aligns across 8 bases. Germline V gene sequence: CDR1 LGHNA, CDR2 YSLEER. The CDR3 sequence is 14 residues long. Trimming removed 4 bases from V and 6 bases from J; junction bases left unmatched: 8. CDR3 bases: TGCGCCAGCAGCCGAAGCGGGGGACGGGGCGAGCAGTACTTC. As protein: CASSRSGGRGEQYF.

This clonotype was observed a handful of times. It may be a read error: a sequence one base away is much more abundant. The V and J genes are TRBV30 and TRBJ2-7; D is unclear. The CDR3 is 13 residues long. Germline V gives CDR1 GTSNPN, CDR2 SVGIG (reference sequence). Trimming stripped 1 base from V and 3 bases from J, with 10 bases between. The CDR3: CAWSDSTVYEQYF. The DNA for the CDR3 is TGTGCCTGGAGTGACTCTACAGTCTACGAGCAGTACTTC.

The rearrangement uses TRBV24-1 and TRBJ1-2; the match to TRBD1 covers 8 bases. With 5 bases clipped from V and 6 bases from J, the junction kept 4 bases outside the gene matches. The CDR3 runs to 13 residues. Germline-derived CDR1 and CDR2 are KGHDR and SFDVKD. The CDR3 protein is CATSGRTGNGYTF. Here the CDR3 DNA reads TGTGCCACCAGTGGTCGGACAGGGAATGGCTACACCTTC.

This clonotype occurred many times. The J gene is TRBJ2-7, the V gene TRBV19, with D possibly called TRBD1 or TRBD2 (5 bases each). Trimming took 5 bases from V and 0 from J, leaving 17 bases between them. There are 16 residues in the CDR3. Germline-derived CDR1 and CDR2 are LNHDA and SQIVND (reference sequence). CDR3 protein: CASSWVARDRSYEQYF. CDR3 nucleotides: TGTGCCAGTAGTTGGGTCGCCAGGGACCGCTCCTACGAGCAGTACTTC.

This clonotype was counted many times. The chain uses TRBV20-1 and TRBJ1-4, with D perhaps matching TRBD1 (5 bases). V dropped 0 bases and J dropped 7 bases, with 12 bases sitting between them. Germline values: CDR1 DFQATT, CDR2 SNEGSKA (reference sequence). CDR3 length: 14 amino acids. The CDR3 nucleotides are TGCAGTGCTAGAGATCCTAGGGGCGGTGAAAAACTGTTTTTT. It encodes CSARDPRGGEKLFF.

The chain couples TRBV15 to TRBJ1-2; D call uncertain. The ends were cut back, 0 bases at V and 4 bases at J, with 9 bases in the middle. Germline V gene data show CDR1 as LNHNV and CDR2 as YYDKDF (reference sequence). The CDR3 runs 14 residues. The CDR3 coding sequence is TGTGCCACCAGCAGAGATCGGGCAGTCTATGGCTACACCTTC. It yields the protein CATSRDRAVYGYTF.

V usage is TRBV12-3 or TRBV12-4 and J usage is TRBJ2-5; 10 nucleotides line up with TRBD2. The trim removed 6 bases at V and 2 bases at J, leaving 6 bases unmatched. This CDR3 spans 15 amino acids. The CDR3 loop is CASSRTSGRQETQYF. The CDR3 coding sequence is TGTGCCAGCAGCCGGACTAGCGGTCGACAAGAGACCCAGTACTTC.

This rearrangement joins TRBV7-2 to TRBJ2-7, with D unresolved. V dropped 3 bases and J dropped 9 bases, with 12 bases sitting between them. The CDR3 length is 12 residues. Germline CDR1 reads SGHTA; CDR2 reads FQGNSA. The chain's CDR3 is CASSFLATRQYF. In DNA form, the CDR3 reads TGTGCCAGCAGCTTCTTGGCGACCAGGCAGTACTTC.

The chain employs TRBV7-9 and TRBJ1-6, with no clear D. CDR1 is SEHNR, CDR2 FQNEAQ, per germline (reference sequence). This CDR3 has 13 residues. The germline V and J ends were trimmed by 1 base and 10 bases, with 8 bases remaining between them. The CDR3 loop reads CASSLEALSPLHF. The CDR3 DNA is TGTGCCAGCAGCTTAGAGGCGTTATCACCCCTCCACTTT.

The chain uses TRBV20-1 and TRBJ1-3; D is unclear. CDR1 and CDR2 (germline): DFQATT, SNEGSKA (reference sequence). There are 16 residues in the CDR3. V lost 0 bases, J lost 1 base, and 13 bases lay in between. CDR3 coding DNA: TGCAGTGCTAGAGATTCCGGGGATTATTCTGGAAACACCATATATTTT. Amino acid sequence: CSARDSGDYSGNTIYF.

This clonotype was found a few times. A much bigger clone sits one base away, suggesting this may be a read error. The rearrangement uses TRBV20-1 and TRBJ2-5; TRBD2 might be the D (7 bases). Germline CDR1 and CDR2: DFQATT and SNEGSKA (reference sequence). V was clipped by 3 bases and J by 11 bases, with 22 bases between them. This CDR3 region has 14 residues. The CDR3 reads CSASRGGAYNEQYF. The CDR3 DNA is TGCAGTGCTAGTAGGGGGGGGGCCTACAATGAGCAGTACTTC.

The rearrangement uses TRBV7-8 and TRBJ2-3; TRBD2 agrees at 11 bases. The V gene's germline CDR1 is SGHVS and CDR2 FQNEAQ. The CDR3 consists of 14 residues. The V segment lost 1 base and the J segment 9 bases; nucleotides outside the gene matches: 3. DNA of the CDR3: TGTGCCAGCAGCTTAGGTCTAGCGGGGGGCACGCAGTATTTT. This codes for CASSLGLAGGTQYF. The full variable domain, completed using reference TRBV7-8 and TRBJ2-3, is GAGVSQSPRYKVAKRGQDVALRCDPISGHVSLFWYQQALGQGPEFLTYFQNEAQLDKSGLPSDRFFAERPEGSVSTLKIQRTQQEDSAVYLCASSLGLAGGTQYFGPGTRLTVL.

This clonotype was observed many times. The genes are TRBV5-5 and TRBJ1-5, with TRBD1 as a possible D gene (5 bases). Germline lookup yields CDR1 SGHKS and CDR2 YYEKEE (reference sequence). The CDR3 covers 13 residues. The V end lost 3 bases, the J end lost 4 bases, and 8 bases lay between the germline ends. CDR3 in DNA: TGTGCCAGCAGCTGGGGCGATAATCAGCCCCAGCATTTT. Residues: CASSWGDNQPQHF. The full variable domain, in which reference TRBV5-5 and TRBJ1-5 provide the parts outside the CDR3, is DAGVTQSPTHLIKTRGQQVTLRCSPISGHKSVSWYQQVLGQGPQFIFQYYEKEERGRGNFPDRFSARQFPNYSSELNVNALLLGDSALYLCASSWGDNQPQHFGDGTRLSIL.

This clonotype came up many times. J is TRBJ1-5 and V is TRBV19; D perhaps matches TRBD1 (5 bases). The CDR3 runs 16 residues. V was pared by 5 bases and J by 5 bases, with 19 bases between. Germline CDR1 LNHDA, CDR2 SQIVND (reference sequence). CDR3 region: CASSLYTSRDYQPQHF. The CDR3 region has the DNA TGTGCCAGTAGTCTATACACCTCCAGGGACTATCAGCCCCAGCATTTT.

This clonotype was seen repeatedly, ten times or more. The chain carries TRBV11-3 and TRBJ2-7; D ambiguous. Trimming took 4 bases from V and 4 from J, leaving 5 bases between them. This CDR3 contains 11 residues. The germline gives CDR1 SGHNT, CDR2 YENEEA. CDR3 protein: CASSSVYEQYF. In DNA, the CDR3 is TGTGCCAGCAGCTCTGTTTACGAGCAGTACTTC.

The J gene is TRBJ1-2, the V gene TRBV9; a possible D gene is TRBD1 (6 bases). The CDR3 sequence is 14 residues long. CDR1 and CDR2 from the germline V gene are SGDLS and YYNGEE. The V and J ends lost 2 bases and 4 bases respectively, with 12 bases between them. This CDR3 reads CASSVGGVGYGYTF. CDR3 DNA: TGTGCCAGCAGCGTCGGGGGCGTAGGCTATGGCTACACCTTC.

This clonotype was detected many times. This chain links TRBV14 with TRBJ1-2; a possible D gene is TRBD1 (6 bases). The CDR3 has 16 residues. Deletions cut 1 base from V and 1 base from J, with 13 bases between. Germline V CDR1 and CDR2: SGHDN, FVKESK. DNA for the CDR3: TGTGCCAGCAGCCAAGTCGGGGGCTGGGGTAACTATGGCTACACCTTC. It encodes CASSQVGGWGNYGYTF. Based on the CDR3 plus reference TRBV14 and TRBJ1-2, the full variable domain is EAGVTQFPSHSVIEKGQTVTLRCDPISGHDNLYWYRRVMGKEIKFLLHFVKESKQDESGMPNNRFLAERTGGTYSTLKVQPAELEDSGVYFCASSQVGGWGNYGYTFGSGTRLTVV.

This clonotype has at least ten counts. The gene calls are TRBV11-2 and TRBJ1-5; possibly TRBD1 for D (6 bases). Germline loops: CDR1 SGHAT, CDR2 FQNNGV. Trimming took 0 bases from V and 0 from J, leaving 18 bases between them. The CDR3 spans 19 residues. CDR3 coding DNA: TGTGCCAGCAGCTTAGATCTGGGTCAGGGGCGATATAGCAATCAGCCCCAGCATTTT. Amino acids: CASSLDLGQGRYSNQPQHF. The complete variable domain, with remaining parts taken from reference TRBV11-2 and TRBJ1-5, reads EAGVAQSPRYKIIEKRQSVAFWCNPISGHATLYWYQQILGQGPKLLIQFQNNGVVDDSQLPKDRFSAERLKGVDSTLKIQPAKLEDSAVYLCASSLDLGQGRYSNQPQHFGDGTRLSIL.

This clonotype was recorded a few times. The gene calls are TRBV15 and TRBJ2-7; D gene unclear. The CDR3 has 13 amino acids. Germline CDR1 and CDR2: LNHNV and YYDKDF (reference sequence). V was clipped by 0 bases and J by 4 bases, with 7 bases between them. The CDR3 nucleotides are TGTGCCACCAGCAGAGAGTTGGAGTACGAGCAGTACTTC. Protein product: CATSRELEYEQYF.

At least ten counts were recorded for this clonotype. The genes are TRBV7-2 and TRBJ1-6; 9 nucleotides align to TRBD1. V shed 5 bases and J 9 bases; nucleotides not matched to a gene: 5. The CDR3 has 14 residues. Germline CDR1 reads SGHTA; CDR2 reads FQGNSA. CDR3 region: CASSRDRAGSPLHF. The CDR3 bases are TGTGCCAGCAGCCGGGACAGGGCAGGTTCACCCCTCCACTTT.

The V and J genes are TRBV10-3 and TRBJ1-2; 7 positions agree with TRBD1. Germline V gene lookup returns CDR1 ENHRY and CDR2 SYGVKD. This CDR3 is built from 13 residues. V dropped 6 bases and J dropped 3; count of bases not matched to a gene: 4. CDR3 DNA: TGTGCCATCAGGTTTCAGGGGGACTATGGCTACACCTTC. This codes for CAIRFQGDYGYTF.

This clonotype was counted between two and nine times. The genes are TRBV15 and TRBJ1-6; D remains unclear. V lost 0 bases and J 13 bases, leaving 7 bases between the germline ends. The CDR3 has 12 amino acids. Germline V gene lookup returns CDR1 LNHNV and CDR2 YYDKDF (reference sequence). CDR3 bases: TGTGCCACCAGCAGAGATCTTCCCCCCCTCCACTTT. It codes for CATSRDLPPLHF. The full variable domain, rest sourced from reference TRBV15 and TRBJ1-6, is DAMVIQNPRYQVTQFGKPVTLSCSQTLNHNVMYWYQQKSSQAPKLLFHYYDKDFNNEADTPDNFQSRRPNTSFCFLDIRSPGLGDTAMYLCATSRDLPPLHFGNGTRLTVT.

V usage is TRBV6-6 and J usage is TRBJ2-2; possibly TRBD1 or TRBD2 for D (5 bases each). Germline lookup yields CDR1 MNHNY and CDR2 SVGAGI (reference sequence). This CDR3 comprises 15 residues. V was trimmed by 0 bases and J by 7 bases, leaving 12 bases between them. CDR3 nucleotides: TGTGCCAGCAGTTACTCGAGGGGTGGGGACGGGGAGCTGTTTTTT. It is translated as CASSYSRGGDGELFF.